This T cell receptor (beta chain) was observed in a study of shared clonotypes between healthy human individuals. Terminally differentiated effector memory CD45RA+ cells were excluded by CCR7 positive selection of CD45RO-negative cells. Germline V CDR1 and CDR2: SGHNT, YENEEA. V gave up 9 bases and J gave up 4 bases, with 24 bases separating them. There are 16 residues in the CDR3. Repertoires were generated with immunoSEQ multiplex PCR, while TCRdb's copy carries only in-frame clones and drops some. The sample contains millions of clones, about 95% of which appear only once. The specimen sequenced was naive CD8+ T cells sorted from blood. This TCR came from a man younger than 30 in good health. This sequence joins TRBV11-3 and TRBJ1-2; D may be TRBD1 (5 bases). CDR3: CARISSIGDRAYGYTF. CDR3 coding DNA: TGTGCCAGGATCTCGTCGATAGGGGACCGAGCCTATGGCTACACCTTC.